The 21 T cell receptor beta chains in this list originate from one sample, sequenced in a study of regulatory T cells in long-lasting Graves disease. Regarding time point: newly diagnosed GD, antithyroid drugs for less than 3 months. The TCR library was made from RNA extracted from PBMCs. Sequencing libraries for TCR beta were prepared with iRepertoire HTBI primers and Arm-PCR of CDR3 regions. Via MiXCR, TCRdb re-called the multiplex PCR reads, giving one row per CDR3 protein. Of fewer than 650,000 distinct CDR3 sequences listed, about 15% are singletons. The same specimen was also included in a second study, on T cells in Graves' hyperthyroidism and ophthalmopathy.

The sample in question was peripheral blood mononuclear cells (PBMCs), obtained at new diagnosis, from a patient treated with antithyroid drugs. Every receptor here comes from a woman aged 25 to 39 with Graves disease.

This clonotype has just a few counts. The chain employs TRBV25-1 and TRBJ2-1, with 10 bases fitting TRBD2. This CDR3 is built from 14 residues. The germline V gene has CDR1 MGHDK and CDR2 SYGVNS. The V and J ends lost 6 bases and 7 bases, in that order; junction bases with no gene match: 6. The CDR3, as DNA: TGTGCCAGCAGCCCCAATAGCGGGAGGAATGAGCAGTTCTTC. It is translated as CASSPNSGRNEQFF.

This clonotype was observed a handful of times. The chain uses TRBV6-2 or TRBV6-3 and TRBJ2-1, with 10 bases fitting TRBD2. The CDR3 is made up of 21 amino acids. J gave up 0 bases and V 6 bases, and 20 bases lay outside the gene matches. CDR1 is MNHEY and CDR2 is SVGEGT in the germline V gene. CDR3 DNA: TGTGCCAGCAGCCCTAGCGCCTCGGGACTAGCGAACCCCAGCTCCTACAATGAGCAGTTCTTC. It encodes CASSPSASGLANPSSYNEQFF.

This clonotype was counted between two and nine times. The chain joins TRBV20-1 to TRBJ1-1; tentative D call: TRBD1 (6 bases). This CDR3 is built from 13 residues. Per germline, CDR1 DFQATT and CDR2 SNEGSKA (reference sequence). The germline V and J ends were trimmed by 5 bases and 1 base, with 11 bases remaining between them. The CDR3 DNA reads as TGCAGTGCTTCTACGGACAGGAACACTGAAGCTTTCTTT. It codes for CSASTDRNTEAFF.

This clonotype occurred many times. The chain uses TRBV11-2 and TRBJ1-2; unclear D gene. The CDR3 spans 14 residues. Germline lookup yields CDR1 SGHAT and CDR2 FQNNGV. The V gene lost 2 bases and the J gene lost 7 bases, with 14 bases spanning the gap. CDR3 residues: CASSLPLTGAGYTF. CDR3 DNA: TGTGCCAGCAGCTTACCACTTACCGGCGCTGGCTACACCTTC. The entire variable domain, with the rest obtained from reference TRBV11-2 and TRBJ1-2, is as follows: EAGVAQSPRYKIIEKRQSVAFWCNPISGHATLYWYQQILGQGPKLLIQFQNNGVVDDSQLPKDRFSAERLKGVDSTLKIQPAKLEDSAVYLCASSLPLTGAGYTFGSGTRLTVV.

This clonotype was counted a few times. The chain recombines TRBV5-6 with TRBJ2-7; 9 bases align to TRBD1. Germline V gives CDR1 SGHDT, CDR2 YYEEEE. With 0 bases clipped from V and 5 bases from J, the junction kept 3 bases outside the gene matches. The CDR3 loop spans 14 amino acids. CDR3 sequence (DNA): TGTGCCAGCAGCTTGGGGACAGGGGTGAACGAGCAGTACTTC. Protein product: CASSLGTGVNEQYF.

This chain joins TRBV2 and TRBJ2-4; 7 nucleotides align to TRBD2. This CDR3 is built from 15 residues. With V trimmed by 3 bases and J by 1 base, 3 bases remained unmatched. Germline CDR1 and CDR2: SNHLY and FYNNEI. Written as DNA, the CDR3 is TGTGCCAGCAGTGATGGACTAGTGGCCAAAAACATTCAGTACTTC. This encodes CASSDGLVAKNIQYF.

There are many counts of this clonotype. V usage is TRBV15 and J usage is TRBJ2-7; D may be TRBD1 or TRBD2 (5 bases each). This CDR3 region has 14 residues. CDR1 is LNHNV and CDR2 is YYDKDF in the germline V gene (reference sequence). The ends were cut back, 1 base at V and 0 bases at J, with 7 bases in the middle. The DNA for the CDR3 is TGTGCCACCAGCAGAGCCGGGGCCTCCTACGAGCAGTACTTC. It is translated as CATSRAGASYEQYF.

Notes on this clonotype: Since a much larger clone is just one base distant, this may be a read error. The genes are TRBV10-3 and TRBJ1-1; no firm D call. The CDR3 is 14 amino acids. The V gene's germline CDR1 is ENHRY and CDR2 SYGVKD. The CDR3 reads CAISERSGGYEALF. As DNA, the CDR3 is TGTGCCATCAGTGAGAGGTCGGGTGGATATGAAGCTCTCTTT.

This clonotype was observed a handful of times. The rearrangement links TRBV6-1 to TRBJ2-4; 8 nucleotides align to TRBD1. CDR3 length equals 16 residues. Germline trimming cut 5 bases from V and 0 bases from J; bases unmatched to any gene: 6. Germline V gene lookup returns CDR1 MNHNS and CDR2 SASEGT. This CDR3 reads CASSLQGALAKNIQYF. CDR3 in DNA: TGTGCCAGCAGTCTGCAGGGGGCTTTAGCCAAAAACATTCAGTACTTC.

V gene TRBV30 combines with J gene TRBJ1-1, with no clear D. The CDR3 covers 14 residues. V lost 4 bases to trimming and J lost 0 bases, with 12 bases between them. Germline loops: CDR1 GTSNPN, CDR2 SVGIG (reference sequence). CDR3 region: CAWNREIMNTEAFF. In DNA, the CDR3 is TGTGCCTGGAATCGAGAGATCATGAACACTGAAGCTTTCTTT.

This sequence joins TRBV10-3 and TRBJ2-7, with TRBD1 matching 11 bases. Germline V gene lookup returns CDR1 ENHRY and CDR2 SYGVKD. The CDR3 runs 16 residues. V lost 2 bases, J lost 7 bases, and 10 bases stayed unmatched. CDR3: CAISERRTGGEGEQYF. Written as DNA, the CDR3 is TGTGCCATCAGTGAGAGGAGGACAGGGGGCGAAGGGGAGCAGTACTTC.

Only a few counts were recorded for this clonotype. The gene calls are TRBV24-1 and TRBJ2-2; 7 bases line up with TRBD2. The CDR3 runs 13 residues. CDR1 and CDR2 from the germline V gene are KGHDR and SFDVKD. The ends lost 5 bases at V and 8 bases at J; junction bases unmatched: 4. Here the CDR3 DNA reads TGTGCCACCAGTGCCAGCGGGGCTGGGGAGCTGTTTTTT. Protein: CATSASGAGELFF.

This clonotype has at least ten counts. The CDR3 DNA reads as TGTGCCAGCAGTTTCTGGATGAACACTGAAGCTTTCTTT. This codes for CASSFWMNTEAFF. J is TRBJ1-1 and V is TRBV28; D ambiguous. This CDR3 is built from 13 residues. V was shortened by 3 bases and J by 0 bases, with 5 bases between the two germline ends. Germline V gene sequence: CDR1 MDHEN, CDR2 SYDVKM.

V usage is TRBV3-1 and J usage is TRBJ2-3; D gene ambiguous. CDR3 size: 14 residues. Deletions cut 5 bases from V and 6 bases from J, with 15 bases between. Per the germline V gene, CDR1 is LGHDT and CDR2 is YNNKEL (reference sequence). In DNA form, the CDR3 reads TGTGCCAGCAGCTCGCGCTTACTTGGTGATACGCAGTATTTT. This gives the protein CASSSRLLGDTQYF.

This sequence joins TRBV7-2 and TRBJ2-7, with D unresolved. Between the trimmed V and J ends, which lost 3 bases and 0 bases, there was a span of 9 bases. The CDR3 has 14 residues. Germline loops: CDR1 SGHTA, CDR2 FQGNSA. CDR3 DNA: TGTGCCAGCAGCTTCGACCTGAGCTCCTACGAGCAGTACTTC. The encoded protein is CASSFDLSSYEQYF.

This clonotype was detected ten times or more. J is TRBJ2-1 and V is TRBV2, with D possibly being TRBD1 or TRBD2 (5 bases each). Trimming pared 7 bases from V and 7 bases from J, leaving 17 bases between. Germline V CDR1 and CDR2: SNHLY, FYNNEI. The CDR3 runs 14 residues. The CDR3 DNA reads TGTGCCAGCACCCAGTCCCGGGACGGAAATGAGCAGTTCTTC. This encodes CASTQSRDGNEQFF.

This clonotype came up a few times. The chain joins TRBV20-1 to TRBJ2-2; D is perhaps TRBD2 (5 bases). The CDR3 contains 15 residues. The germline CDR1 and CDR2 sequences are DFQATT and SNEGSKA (reference sequence). The ends were cut back, 3 bases at V and 3 bases at J, with 14 bases in the middle. Written as DNA, the CDR3 is TGCAGTGCTAGGAGGACCGGCGGGTACACCGGGGAGCTGTTTTTT. This translates into CSARRTGGYTGELFF.

Only a few counts were recorded for this clonotype. The V gene is TRBV20-1, the J gene TRBJ2-5; 7 nucleotides match TRBD1. Trimming cost V 5 bases and J 0 bases; bases outside gene matches: 3. The CDR3 loop spans 13 amino acids. Germline CDR1 DFQATT, CDR2 SNEGSKA (reference sequence). CDR3 nucleotides: TGCAGTGCTTCCGGACAGGACCAAGAGACCCAGTACTTC. The encoded protein is CSASGQDQETQYF.

A few counts support this clonotype. An end of the junction differs from the germline gene, which may be a read error. This chain connects TRBV6-2 or TRBV6-3 to TRBJ2-5; 7 bases align to TRBD2. Germline CDR1 reads MNHEY; CDR2 reads SVGEGT. This CDR3 is 15 amino acids long. The CDR3, as DNA: TGCGCCAGCAGTGAGGATCGGGGGGTAAGGGAGACCCAGTACTTC. As protein: CASSEDRGVRETQYF.

This clonotype was counted between two and nine times. V is TRBV2 and J is TRBJ1-6, with 9 nucleotides matching TRBD1. CDR3 length: 14 residues. Germline trimming cut 6 bases from V and 9 bases from J; bases unmatched to any gene: 6. The germline CDR1 and CDR2 sequences are SNHLY and FYNNEI. This CDR3 is CASSEGQGASPLHF. The CDR3 nucleotides read TGTGCCAGCAGCGAGGGACAGGGTGCTTCACCCCTCCACTTT.

This clonotype was seen more than once but under ten times. The chain joins TRBV20-1 to TRBJ2-1; weak D call: TRBD2 (5 bases). Trimming removed 1 base at V and 2 bases at J, with 6 bases between. CDR1 is DFQATT, CDR2 SNEGSKA, per germline (reference sequence). CDR3 length equals 13 residues. The CDR3 DNA sequence: TGCAGTGCTAGAGGGCGGGCCTACAATGAGCAGTTCTTC. Translation: CSARGRAYNEQFF.